The source of this TCR beta chain is a study of blood T cell repertoires in COVID-19 (dated by TCRdb to the early 2020s). About the full investigation: Samples covering the acute and convalescent phases of COVID-19 were provided by collaborators in the United States, Italy and Spain. The material from the prospective study consisted of cDNA or gDNA derived from T cells, B-cell-depleted T cells, or PBMCs. Deeply sampled blood TCRbeta repertoires from subjects exposed to, actively infected with, or recovered from COVID-19 were included in the dataset. The repertoires were released in a freely available public database meant as a resource for research on the immune response to SARS-CoV-2. Samples were obtained from the ongoing ImmuneRACE study (first 160 participants) and from about 1,300 subjects provided by 6 global collaborators. Nearly every sample came with metadata listing a de-identified subject ID, COVID-19 status, age in years and sex. Where available, HLA class I and class II types were taken from metadata supplied by the sample provider and were not determined by assay-based typing.

In the prospective study, participants were about 18 to 95 years old, resided in fewer than 25 geographic areas of the United States, and were enrolled through a virtual design. Cohort assignment in the prospective study relied on participant-reported clinical history from a screening survey and a study questionnaire. Recovered participants in ImmuneRACE Cohort 3 were defined as having two consecutive negative NP/OP PCR tests, clearance from a healthcare professional, or resolution of symptoms. Mobile phlebotomists in the prospective study collected whole blood, serum and a nasopharyngeal or oropharyngeal swab from every participant. Over an approximately 2-month period, participants in the prospective study had the option of providing additional blood draws and questionnaires. Before DNA extraction, prospective study blood samples were shipped either frozen or at room temperature. Paper-wide results and their limitations: The quantity of clinical and demographic metadata differed by source and by participant and was supplied without curation.

TCRbeta CDR3 regions were amplified from genomic DNA by means of the immunoSEQ Assay, a bias-controlled multiplex PCR. The original pipeline was this. The number of nucleated cells in each sample was estimated by amplification of reference gene primers within the assay. Sequence reads were collapsed and filtered to measure the absolute abundance of every unique TCRbeta CDR3 rearrangement. Productive Simpson clonality was computed per sample as the square root of Simpson's diversity index over productive rearrangements. Not all clones reach the TCRdb copy of this immuneACCESS table, which keeps in-frame sequences only. Checked studies attribute under half of the gap to unresolved V genes and leave the rest unexplained. V, J and clone size were drawn from that table, and D and trimming were deduced from the DNA. Recorded for this sample are some 420,000 clones; 80% to 90% of them occurred a single time. Roughly 1.1% of the sample comes from the top ten.

Notes on this clone: Its binding antigen is unknown. Per-nucleotide qualities are absent, and no much larger clonotype sits a single base away.

This TCR came from a man younger than 40 who had recovered from COVID-19. Sequenced: PBMCs or T cells enriched from blood (not recorded which).

The CDR3 protein is CASNLSGQPQHF. The bases read TGTGCCAGCAATCTAAGCGGTCAGCCCCAGCATTTT. The V and J genes are TRBV21-1 and TRBJ1-5. TRBV21-1 is recorded as a pseudogene. From its cysteine to its phenylalanine, the CDR3 spans 12 amino acids. The read is trimmed to its CDR3 DNA, 36 bases read in frame from base 1.